These 24 T cell receptor beta chains were all obtained from the same sample, sequenced in a study of cytomegalovirus exposure and HLA in healthy donors. The PCR contained 60 Vbeta and 13 Jbeta primers. Sequenced by immunoSEQ multiplex PCR; TCRdb stores in-frame clones only, minus some. Of some 120,000 clones in the sample, 80% were seen once. The specimen was PBMCs. The receptors were gathered from a male donor in good health and CMV-seronegative.

V gene TRBV6-5 combines with J gene TRBJ1-6, with D perhaps matching TRBD1 (5 bases). The CDR3 extends over 14 amino acids. V was cut by 3 bases and J by 8 bases, with 11 bases left in between. The germline V gene has CDR1 MNHEY and CDR2 SVGAGI. The CDR3: CASSYKGWDSPLHF. CDR3 nucleotide sequence: TGTGCCAGCAGTTATAAGGGGTGGGATTCACCCCTCCACTTT.

V is TRBV28 and J is TRBJ1-5, with 8 bases identical to TRBD1. Germline V gene lookup returns CDR1 MDHEN and CDR2 SYDVKM. CDR3 length equals 17 residues. J gave up 0 bases and V 4 bases, and 8 bases lay outside the gene matches. CDR3 sequence reads: CASSSRTGRNSNQPQHF. Here the CDR3 DNA reads TGTGCCAGCAGTTCGAGGACAGGGAGAAATAGCAATCAGCCCCAGCATTTT.

The chain is built from TRBV29-1 and TRBJ2-1; D unclear. There are 11 residues in the CDR3. Trimming removed 8 bases from V and 4 bases from J, with 9 bases in between. Germline assignment: CDR1 SQVTM and CDR2 ANQGSEA. CDR3 nucleotide sequence: TGCAGCCCCATCCTATACAATGAGCAGTTCTTC. Its translation is CSPILYNEQFF.

The chain carries TRBV28 and TRBJ1-6, with TRBD1 matching 9 bases. The CDR3 covers 19 residues. Trimming removed 4 bases from V and 7 bases from J; junction bases left unmatched: 17. The germline V gene encodes CDR1 MDHEN and CDR2 SYDVKM. The CDR3: CASSSPNRDRDYQNSPLHF. The DNA for the CDR3 is TGTGCCAGCAGTTCTCCAAACCGGGACAGGGACTATCAGAATTCACCCCTCCACTTT.

The genes are TRBV5-4 and TRBJ2-5, with 9 nucleotides matching TRBD2. CDR3 length equals 16 residues. J was trimmed by 2 bases and V by 0 bases; bases with no gene match: 5. CDR1 is SGHNT and CDR2 is YYREEE in the germline V gene (reference sequence). DNA of the CDR3: TGTGCCAGCAGCTTGGGGGGAGCGGGGGGTCAAGAGACCCAGTACTTC. This encodes CASSLGGAGGQETQYF.

This clone was seen once. The rearrangement joins TRBV7-9 to TRBJ2-5, with 8 bases aligning to TRBD1. Unmatched junction bases numbered 22, after V lost 6 bases and J lost 4 bases. CDR3 length: 19 residues. CDR1 is SEHNR, CDR2 FQNEAQ, per germline (reference sequence). The CDR3 protein is CASSSQGALLMGLIETQYF. CDR3 DNA sequence: TGTGCCAGCAGTTCTCAGGGGGCGCTTTTAATGGGCCTAATAGAGACCCAGTACTTC.

This clone has a single count. V and J are TRBV7-7 and TRBJ2-7, with TRBD1 matching over 8 bases. The CDR3 sequence is 14 residues long. Germline V lookup: CDR1 SSHAT, CDR2 FNYEAQ (reference sequence). The ends lost 1 base at V and 7 bases at J; junction bases unmatched: 6. This CDR3 reads CASSLGQGAGEQYF. The CDR3 region has the DNA TGTGCCAGCAGCTTAGGGCAGGGGGCTGGGGAGCAGTACTTC. The whole variable domain, remainder taken from reference TRBV7-7 and TRBJ2-7, is GAGVSQSPRYKVTKRGQDVTLRCDPISSHATLYWYQQALGQGPEFLTYFNYEAQPDKSGLPSDRFSAERPEGSISTLTIQRTEQRDSAMYRCASSLGQGAGEQYFGPGTRLTVT.

The rearrangement uses TRBV18 and TRBJ1-3, with D perhaps matching TRBD1 (6 bases). V was cut by 3 bases and J by 1 base, with 7 bases left in between. Per the germline V gene, CDR1 is KGHSH and CDR2 is LQKENI. The CDR3 is 14 residues long. CDR3 DNA: TGTGCCAGCTCACCTACAGGGTCTGGAAACACCATATATTTT. It encodes CASSPTGSGNTIYF. The full variable domain, completed using reference TRBV18 and TRBJ1-3, is NAGVMQNPRHLVRRRGQEARLRCSPMKGHSHVYWYRQLPEEGLKFMVYLQKENIIDESGMPKERFSAEFPKEGPSILRIQQVVRGDSAAYFCASSPTGSGNTIYFGEGSWLTVV.

J is TRBJ2-6 and V is TRBV18, with 8 nucleotides matching TRBD1. Germline V gene sequence: CDR1 KGHSH, CDR2 LQKENI. The V gene end was trimmed by 2 bases and the J gene end by 6 bases; junction bases not matched to a gene: 3. CDR3 length: 15 amino acids. CDR3 DNA sequence: TGTGCCAGCTCACCAGGACAGGGTGCGGCCAACGTCCTGACTTTC. Protein product: CASSPGQGAANVLTF.

A few counts support this clone. J is TRBJ1-4 and V is TRBV30; the D is unclear. The germline gives CDR1 GTSNPN, CDR2 SVGIG (reference sequence). The CDR3 runs 12 residues. V was pared by 2 bases and J by 7 bases, with 8 bases between. CDR3 bases: TGTGCCTGGAGTCCACGGTTTGAAAAACTGTTTTTT. Translation: CAWSPRFEKLFF.

This chain connects TRBV7-6 to TRBJ1-3, with D unclear. V lost 2 bases and J lost 1, with 15 bases in between. Germline loops: CDR1 SGHVS, CDR2 FNYEAQ. The CDR3 is 17 amino acids. This CDR3 reads CASSLTLGGLSGNTIYF. The CDR3 DNA reads as TGTGCCAGCAGCTTAACCCTAGGCGGTCTTTCTGGAAACACCATATATTTT. Supplemented by reference TRBV7-6 and TRBJ1-3, the full variable domain reads GAGVSQSPRYKVTKRGQDVALRCDPISGHVSLYWYRQALGQGPEFLTYFNYEAQQDKSGLPNDRFSAERPEGSISTLTIQRTEQRDSAMYRCASSLTLGGLSGNTIYFGEGSWLTVV.

Remarks on this clone: The germline gene is not matched at one end of the junction; a read error may be the cause. CDR3 coding DNA: TGTGCCAGCAGTGAACTGGACAGGGGGCGTGTAGCTGGGGCCAACGGCCTGACTTTC. This encodes CASSELDRGRVAGANGLTF. The V gene is TRBV6-1, the J gene TRBJ2-6; 11 positions agree with TRBD1. Germline V gene lookup returns CDR1 MNHNS and CDR2 SASEGT. There are 19 residues in the CDR3.

V usage is TRBV27 and J usage is TRBJ1-5; weak D call: TRBD1 (5 bases). This CDR3 has 15 amino acids. The germline CDR1 and CDR2 sequences are MNHEY and SMNVEV (reference sequence). V was cut by 6 bases and J by 1 base, with 13 bases left in between. For the CDR3, the DNA is TGTGCCAGCAGATTAAGGGGTTCAAGCAATCAGCCCCAGCATTTT. This encodes CASRLRGSSNQPQHF.

This clone was detected once. V usage is TRBV7-6 and J usage is TRBJ2-2; D unclear. Germline CDR1 SGHVS, CDR2 FNYEAQ. CDR3 size: 14 residues. The germline V and J ends were trimmed by 0 bases and 5 bases, with 7 bases remaining between them. CDR3 bases: TGTGCCAGCAGCTTAGCGTACCGGACCGGGGAGCTGTTTTTT. This translates into CASSLAYRTGELFF.

The gene calls are TRBV2 and TRBJ2-5; D remains ambiguous. V shed 6 bases and J shed 13 bases, with 6 bases lying between them. The CDR3 contains 8 residues. From germline, CDR1 is SNHLY and CDR2 FYNNEI. The CDR3 DNA is TGTGCCAGCAGCCTCCTGTACTTC. This sequence encodes CASSLLYF.

V usage is TRBV10-2 and J usage is TRBJ2-3; TRBD1 matches 12 bases. Trimming cost V 6 bases and J 6 bases; bases outside gene matches: 7. The CDR3 has 15 residues. The germline V gene encodes CDR1 WSHSY and CDR2 SAAADI. CDR3 coding DNA: TGCGCCAGCAGGGAGGGACAGGGGGCGGGGGATACGCAGTATTTT. This translates into CASREGQGAGDTQYF.

V usage is TRBV4-2 and J usage is TRBJ2-1, with 10 bases lining up with TRBD2. In germline, CDR1 is LGHNA, CDR2 YNFKEQ. CDR3 length: 16 residues. The trim removed 2 bases at V and 7 bases at J, leaving 8 bases unmatched. The CDR3 loop reads CASSQLSGRAPNEQFF. The CDR3 coding sequence is TGTGCCAGCAGCCAACTCAGCGGGAGGGCCCCAAATGAGCAGTTCTTC.

V usage is TRBV11-2 and J usage is TRBJ2-3, with TRBD2 identical over 9 bases. CDR3 length equals 17 residues. Per the germline V gene, CDR1 is SGHAT and CDR2 is FQNNGV. Unmatched junction bases numbered 13, after V lost 5 bases and J lost 4 bases. For the CDR3, the DNA is TGTGCCAGCAGCCAGAGATCCGGGACTAGCATCGCAGATACGCAGTATTTT. Translating gives CASSQRSGTSIADTQYF.

The chain links TRBV2 to TRBJ1-4; D is unresolved. The V end was cut by 4 bases, the J end by 8 bases, with 8 bases between. This CDR3 region has 12 residues. The V gene's germline CDR1 is SNHLY and CDR2 FYNNEI. DNA of the CDR3: TGTGCCAGCAGTGTTCTCGGGGAAAAACTGTTTTTT. Amino acid sequence: CASSVLGEKLFF. Supplemented by reference TRBV2 and TRBJ1-4, the full variable domain reads EPEVTQTPSHQVTQMGQEVILRCVPISNHLYFYWYRQILGQKVEFLVSFYNNEISEKSEIFDDQFSVERPDGSNFTLKIRSTKLEDSAMYFCASSVLGEKLFFGSGTQLSVL.

The chain joins TRBV10-3 to TRBJ2-5; unclear D gene. Judging by the DNA end, TRBJ2-7 fits better; the J call may be wrong. CDR1 is ENHRY and CDR2 is SYGVKD in the germline V gene. This CDR3 region has 13 residues. CDR3 in DNA: TGTGCCATCAGGAATGACCGGGTTTACGAGCAGTACTTC. Its translation: CAIRNDRVYEQYF.

V and J are TRBV5-6 and TRBJ2-7, with D possibly matching TRBD1 (6 bases). The CDR3 is 14 residues long. CDR1 and CDR2 from the germline V gene are SGHDT and YYEEEE. Between the trimmed V and J ends, which lost 1 base and 3 bases, there was a span of 11 bases. CDR3 nucleotide sequence: TGTGCCAGCAGCTTGACAGGGACCGACTACGAGCAGTACTTC. This encodes CASSLTGTDYEQYF.

Remarks on this clone: The junction shows a germline mismatch at one end, possibly a read error. The V gene is TRBV7-9, the J gene TRBJ1-1, with unresolved D. Germline CDR1 SEHNR, CDR2 FQNEAQ (reference sequence). The CDR3 has 13 amino acids. CDR3 protein: CSSSHSLNTEAFF. Written as DNA, the CDR3 is TGTTCCAGCAGCCACAGCTTGAACACTGAAGCTTTCTTT.

The rearrangement links TRBV11-2 to TRBJ2-1; TRBD2 agrees at 10 bases. The germline V gene has CDR1 SGHAT and CDR2 FQNNGV. This CDR3 region has 16 residues. Trimming at V came to 1 base and at J to 3 bases, leaving 3 bases not matched to a gene. The CDR3 loop reads CASSLGWTSGYNEQFF. The CDR3 coding sequence is TGTGCCAGCAGCTTAGGTTGGACTAGCGGCTACAATGAGCAGTTCTTC.

The rearrangement uses TRBV5-5 and TRBJ1-1; the D is unclear. Trimming stripped 6 bases from V and 1 base from J, with 13 bases between. Germline loops: CDR1 SGHKS, CDR2 YYEKEE (reference sequence). This CDR3 spans 14 amino acids. The CDR3 sequence: CASIRSRGNTEAFF. CDR3 coding DNA: TGTGCCAGCATCCGTTCGAGAGGGAACACTGAAGCTTTCTTT.